The 16 T cell receptor beta chains below were found in one sample sequenced in a study of blood T cell repertoires in COVID-19. Assay used: immunoSEQ multiplex PCR; TCRdb lists only in-frame clones, some missing. This sample has roughly 140,000 clones, with approximately 78% found just once. Source material: peripheral blood. The receptors were gathered from a woman older than 75 with acute or convalescent COVID-19.

V gene TRBV28 combines with J gene TRBJ2-7; D uncertain. Germline values: CDR1 MDHEN, CDR2 SYDVKM. V shed 5 bases and J shed 2 bases, with 13 bases lying between them. CDR3 length: 14 amino acids. CDR3 amino acids: CASSLTTQTYEQYF. In nucleotides, the CDR3 is TGTGCCAGCAGTCTAACGACTCAAACCTACGAGCAGTACTTC.

The chain recombines TRBV28 with TRBJ2-7; 8 bases are shared with TRBD1. V gave up 6 bases and J gave up 6 bases; unmatched junction bases: 7. CDR1 and CDR2 from the germline V gene are MDHEN and SYDVKM. This CDR3 comprises 13 residues. Here the CDR3 reads CASRRTDRVEQYF. In DNA form, the CDR3 reads TGTGCCAGCAGGAGAACGGACAGGGTCGAGCAGTACTTC.

The rearrangement links TRBV6-5 to TRBJ1-5; possible D gene TRBD1, 5 bases. Between the trimmed V and J ends, which lost 6 bases and 0 bases, there was a span of 12 bases. Germline assignment: CDR1 MNHEY and CDR2 SVGAGI. The CDR3 extends over 15 amino acids. CDR3 sequence reads: CASRPVRVSNQPQHF. CDR3 DNA: TGTGCCAGCAGACCCGTCAGGGTTAGCAATCAGCCCCAGCATTTT.

The chain uses TRBV7-9 and TRBJ1-1; tentatively, D is TRBD1 (5 bases). V was trimmed by 4 bases and J by 3 bases, leaving 12 bases between them. The CDR3 sequence is 14 residues long. Germline loops: CDR1 SEHNR, CDR2 FQNEAQ (reference sequence). CDR3 in DNA: TGTGCCAGCAGCTCGCAGGGTGGTGACACTGAAGCTTTCTTT. It specifies CASSSQGGDTEAFF.

This chain links TRBV29-1 with TRBJ2-5; TRBD1 might be the D (5 bases). Trimming removed 8 bases at V and 0 bases at J, with 16 bases between. Per germline, CDR1 SQVTM and CDR2 ANQGSEA. CDR3 length: 14 residues. The CDR3 sequence is CSLRQPTNQETQYF. The CDR3, as DNA: TGCAGCCTAAGACAGCCTACAAACCAAGAGACCCAGTACTTC.

V and J are TRBV28 and TRBJ2-7; 8 bases line up with TRBD2. The V and J ends lost 6 bases and 4 bases, in that order; junction bases with no gene match: 14. In germline, CDR1 is MDHEN, CDR2 SYDVKM. The CDR3 extends over 16 amino acids. CDR3 sequence reads: CASSSPRAGVPYEQYF. The DNA for the CDR3 is TGTGCCAGCAGCTCCCCCAGAGCGGGAGTTCCTTACGAGCAGTACTTC.

The chain recombines TRBV19 with TRBJ2-7; 8 nucleotides match TRBD1. Looked up from germline, CDR1 is LNHDA and CDR2 is SQIVND (reference sequence). The CDR3 extends over 14 amino acids. J was trimmed by 2 bases and V by 9 bases; bases with no gene match: 9. The CDR3 loop reads CARWTGKGTYEQYF. The CDR3 nucleotides read TGTGCCAGATGGACAGGGAAAGGGACCTACGAGCAGTACTTC.

The CDR3 protein is CASSNGDRLSSGNTIYF. The CDR3 region has the DNA TGTGCCAGCAGTAACGGGGACAGGTTGAGCTCTGGAAACACCATATATTTT. The chain carries TRBV28 and TRBJ1-3; 8 positions match TRBD1. Trimming cost V 5 bases and J 0 bases; bases outside gene matches: 9. The CDR3 is 17 amino acids. Germline lookup yields CDR1 MDHEN and CDR2 SYDVKM. Combining the CDR3 with reference TRBV28 and TRBJ1-3 gives the whole variable domain DVKVTQSSRYLVKRTGEKVFLECVQDMDHENMFWYRQDPGLGLRLIYFSYDVKMKEKGDIPEGYSVSREKKERFSLILESASTNQTSMYLCASSNGDRLSSGNTIYFGEGSWLTVV.

The rearrangement joins TRBV10-3 to TRBJ2-1, with 7 bases that match TRBD1. Germline V gene sequence: CDR1 ENHRY, CDR2 SYGVKD. The CDR3 runs 15 residues. J gave up 0 bases and V 6 bases, and 5 bases lay outside the gene matches. CDR3 in DNA: TGTGCCATCAGGAAAGGGGGCAGCTCCTACAATGAGCAGTTCTTC. Encoded protein: CAIRKGGSSYNEQFF.

This chain joins TRBV7-9 and TRBJ2-6; D is perhaps TRBD2 (6 bases). Germline CDR1 reads SEHNR; CDR2 reads FQNEAQ (reference sequence). The CDR3 is made up of 15 amino acids. The V end was cut by 5 bases, the J end by 1 base, with 9 bases between. This chain's CDR3 is CASSPSGSGANVLTF. In DNA, the CDR3 is TGTGCCAGCAGCCCCAGCGGGTCTGGGGCCAACGTCCTGACTTTC.

The rearrangement joins TRBV27 to TRBJ1-4; 7 positions match TRBD1. Germline CDR1 reads MNHEY; CDR2 reads SMNVEV (reference sequence). V lost 8 bases and J lost 7; bases outside the gene matches: 10. The CDR3 loop spans 14 amino acids. Written as DNA, the CDR3 is TGTGCCAGCGGGCCGGGACAGTTTTTTGAAAAACTGTTTTTT. Translated, it gives CASGPGQFFEKLFF.

CDR3 protein: CASSYPDGNYGYTF. The DNA of the CDR3 is TGTGCCAGCAGCTACCCTGACGGGAACTATGGCTACACCTTC. The chain has TRBV7-2 and TRBJ1-2; unclear D gene. The ends were cut back, 4 bases at V and 2 bases at J, with 11 bases in the middle. The germline V gene encodes CDR1 SGHTA and CDR2 FQGNSA. CDR3 length equals 14 residues.

This clone occurred a few times. The sample carries other DNA sequences with the same CDR3. V gene TRBV19 combines with J gene TRBJ1-5; no reliable D call. CDR3 length equals 15 residues. Germline values: CDR1 LNHDA, CDR2 SQIVND (reference sequence). With 3 bases removed from V and 4 bases from J, the gap between germline ends came to 13 bases. The CDR3, as DNA: TGTGCCAGTAGTATCCGTGGCAGCGGGAATCAGCCCCAGCATTTT. Protein product: CASSIRGSGNQPQHF.

This chain uses TRBV3-1 (or the pseudogene TRBV3-2) with TRBJ1-4; 10 nucleotides line up with TRBD1. Germline V CDR1 and CDR2: LGHDT, YNNKEL (reference sequence). There are 15 residues in the CDR3. Trimming removed 5 bases from V and 9 bases from J; junction bases left unmatched: 9. In DNA, the CDR3 is TGTGCCAGCAGCTACGACAGGGGGCCCTATCAAAAACTGTTTTTT. This encodes CASSYDRGPYQKLFF.

The chain employs TRBV28 and TRBJ1-2; no firm D call. Germline CDR1 is MDHEN and CDR2 is SYDVKM. With 2 bases removed from V and 8 bases from J, the gap between germline ends came to 12 bases. The CDR3 spans 13 residues. CDR3 sequence (DNA): TGTGCCAGCAGTTTACGGACTCCGGGAGGCTACACCTTC. As protein: CASSLRTPGGYTF.

This chain joins TRBV15 and TRBJ1-2; TRBD1 agrees at 8 bases. J was trimmed by 9 bases and V by 3 bases; bases with no gene match: 9. This CDR3 is 14 amino acids long. Germline values: CDR1 LNHNV, CDR2 YYDKDF (reference sequence). The CDR3 bases are TGTGCCACCAGCAGGGACAGGGACTTTAGGAGCTACACCTTC. Residues: CATSRDRDFRSYTF.